This TCR beta chain comes out of a study of shared clonotypes between healthy human individuals. The length of the CDR3 is 17 residues. From germline, CDR1 is SGHRS and CDR2 YFSETQ. V shed 4 bases and J 2 bases; nucleotides not matched to a gene: 11. As processed by the authors: Quality scores were absent from the junction-only immunoSEQ sequences, so filtering differed. The protocol was immunoSEQ multiplex PCR, while the TCRdb copy is restricted to in-frame clones and leaves out a portion. That table gives V, J and clone size, and the DNA gave D and trimming. The sample contains roughly 2.5 million clones, about 92% of which appear only once.

The sequence was obtained from a man between 18 and 29 years old in good health. The chain employs TRBV5-1 and TRBJ2-3; 9 nucleotides align to TRBD2. Sequenced input: naive CD4+ T cells sorted from blood. Subset meaning: CD45RA+ positively selected. The CDR3 is CASSPGIAGAVTDTQYF. CDR3 in DNA: TGCGCCAGCAGCCCCGGGATAGCGGGGGCGGTCACAGATACGCAGTATTTT.